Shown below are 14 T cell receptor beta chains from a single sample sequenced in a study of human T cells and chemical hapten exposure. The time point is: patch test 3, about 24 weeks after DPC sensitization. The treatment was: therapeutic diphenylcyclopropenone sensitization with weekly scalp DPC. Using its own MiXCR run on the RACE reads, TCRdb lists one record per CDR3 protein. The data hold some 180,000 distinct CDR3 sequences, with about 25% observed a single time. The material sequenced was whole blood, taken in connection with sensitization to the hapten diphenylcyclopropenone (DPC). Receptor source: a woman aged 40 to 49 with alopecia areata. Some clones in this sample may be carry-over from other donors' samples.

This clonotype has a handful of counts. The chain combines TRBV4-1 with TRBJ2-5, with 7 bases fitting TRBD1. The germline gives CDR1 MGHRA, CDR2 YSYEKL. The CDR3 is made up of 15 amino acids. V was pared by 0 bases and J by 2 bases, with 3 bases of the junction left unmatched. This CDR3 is CASSQEGTAQETQYF. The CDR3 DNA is TGCGCCAGCAGCCAAGAGGGGACAGCTCAAGAGACCCAGTACTTC.

In nucleotides, the CDR3 is TGCAGCGTACAGGGGTACGGCTCTTACGAGCAGTACTTC. Translating it yields CSVQGYGSYEQYF. The rearrangement links TRBV29-1 to TRBJ2-7; 7 bases agree with TRBD1. There are 13 residues in the CDR3. V shed 6 bases, J shed 4 bases, and the junction held 9 bases outside the gene matches. Per the germline V gene, CDR1 is SQVTM and CDR2 is ANQGSEA.

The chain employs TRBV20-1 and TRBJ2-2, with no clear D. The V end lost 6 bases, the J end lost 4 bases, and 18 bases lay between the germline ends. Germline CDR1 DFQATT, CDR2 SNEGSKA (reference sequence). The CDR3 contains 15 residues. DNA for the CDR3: TGCAGTGCCGCCCGGATCCTAGGGCGCACCGGGGAGCTGTTTTTT. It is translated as CSAARILGRTGELFF.

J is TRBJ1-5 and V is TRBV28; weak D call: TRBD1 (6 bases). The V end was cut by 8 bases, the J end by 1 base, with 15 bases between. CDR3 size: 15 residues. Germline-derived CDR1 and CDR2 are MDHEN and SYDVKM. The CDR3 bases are TGTGCCAGCTTACAGGGAGACAAAAGCAATCAGCCCCAGCATTTT. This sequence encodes CASLQGDKSNQPQHF.

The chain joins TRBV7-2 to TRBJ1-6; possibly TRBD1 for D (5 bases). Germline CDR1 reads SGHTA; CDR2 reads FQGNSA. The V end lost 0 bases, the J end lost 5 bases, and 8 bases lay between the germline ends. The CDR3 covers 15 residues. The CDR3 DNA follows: TGTGCCAGCAGCTTAGCAGGAGGGGATAATTCACCCCTCCACTTT. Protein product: CASSLAGGDNSPLHF. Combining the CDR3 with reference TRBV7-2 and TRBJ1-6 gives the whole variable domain GAGVSQSPSNKVTEKGKDVELRCDPISGHTALYWYRQSLGQGLEFLIYFQGNSAPDKSGLPSDRFSAERTGGSVSTLTIQRTQQEDSAVYLCASSLAGGDNSPLHFGNGTRLTVT.

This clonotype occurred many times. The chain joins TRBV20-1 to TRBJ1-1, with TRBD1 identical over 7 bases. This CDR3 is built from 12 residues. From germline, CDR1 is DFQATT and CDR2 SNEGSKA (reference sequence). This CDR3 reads CGRGQAKLEAFF. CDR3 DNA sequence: TGCGGAAGAGGACAGGCCAAGCTTGAAGCTTTCTTT.

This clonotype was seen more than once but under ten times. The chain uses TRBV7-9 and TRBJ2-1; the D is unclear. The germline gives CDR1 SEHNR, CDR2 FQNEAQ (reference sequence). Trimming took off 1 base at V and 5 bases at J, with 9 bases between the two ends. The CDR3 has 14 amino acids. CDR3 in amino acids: CASSLGANNNEQFF. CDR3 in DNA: TGTGCCAGCAGCTTAGGCGCTAACAACAATGAGCAGTTCTTC.

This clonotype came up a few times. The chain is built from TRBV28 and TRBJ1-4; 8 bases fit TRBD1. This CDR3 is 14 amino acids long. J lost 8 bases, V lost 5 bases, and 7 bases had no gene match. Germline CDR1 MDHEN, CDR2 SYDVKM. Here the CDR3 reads CASSLGTGHEKLFF. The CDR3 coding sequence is TGTGCCAGCAGTCTGGGGACAGGTCACGAAAAACTGTTTTTT.

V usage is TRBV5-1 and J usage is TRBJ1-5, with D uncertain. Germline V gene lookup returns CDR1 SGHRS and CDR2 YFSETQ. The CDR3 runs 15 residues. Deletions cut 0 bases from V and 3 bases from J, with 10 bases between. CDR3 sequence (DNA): TGCGCCAGCAGCTTGGGGTACGGTTACAATCAGCCCCAGCATTTT. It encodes CASSLGYGYNQPQHF.

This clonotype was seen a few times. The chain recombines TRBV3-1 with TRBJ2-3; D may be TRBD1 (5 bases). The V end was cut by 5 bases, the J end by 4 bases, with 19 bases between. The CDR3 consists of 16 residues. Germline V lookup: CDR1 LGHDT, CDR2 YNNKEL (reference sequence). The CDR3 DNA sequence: TGTGCCAGCAGCTACTACACCACGCAGGGCGCAGATACGCAGTATTTT. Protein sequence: CASSYYTTQGADTQYF.

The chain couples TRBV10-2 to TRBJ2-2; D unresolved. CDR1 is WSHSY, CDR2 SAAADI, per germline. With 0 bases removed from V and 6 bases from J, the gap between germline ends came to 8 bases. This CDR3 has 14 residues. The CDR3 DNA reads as TGCGCCAGCAGTGAGTCTGCCGAAGCCGGGGAGCTGTTTTTT. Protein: CASSESAEAGELFF.

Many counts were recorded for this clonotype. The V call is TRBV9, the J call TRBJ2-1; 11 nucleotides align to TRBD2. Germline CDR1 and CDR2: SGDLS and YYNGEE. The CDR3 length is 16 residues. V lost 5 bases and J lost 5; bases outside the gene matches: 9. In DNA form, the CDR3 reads TGTGCCAGCAGGGAAGGACCGGGACTAGCGGACAATGAGCAGTTCTTC. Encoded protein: CASREGPGLADNEQFF.

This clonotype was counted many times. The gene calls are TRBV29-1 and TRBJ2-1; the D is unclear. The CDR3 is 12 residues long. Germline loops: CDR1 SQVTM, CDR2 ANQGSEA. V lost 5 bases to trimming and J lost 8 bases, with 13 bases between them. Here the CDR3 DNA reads TGCAGCGTTACACCAGCGCGCGATGAGCAGTTCTTC. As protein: CSVTPARDEQFF.

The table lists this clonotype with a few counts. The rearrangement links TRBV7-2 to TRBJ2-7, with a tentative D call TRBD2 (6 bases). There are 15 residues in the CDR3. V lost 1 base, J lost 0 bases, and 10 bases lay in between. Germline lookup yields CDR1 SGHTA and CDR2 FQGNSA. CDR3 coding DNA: TGTGCCAGCAGCTTAGGTCTAGCGAGCTCCTACGAGCAGTACTTC. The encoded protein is CASSLGLASSYEQYF.